This TCR beta chain was identified in a study of blood T cell repertoires in COVID-19. Original analysis: Nucleated cell number was recorded as an estimate derived from reference gene primer amplification. TCRdb keeps only in-frame clones here, not all; method: immunoSEQ multiplex PCR. That table gives V, J and clone size, and the DNA gave D and trimming. The sample consists of about 74,000 clones, 90% of them appearing once. CDR1 and CDR2 from the germline V gene are SGHRS and YFSETQ. With 4 bases clipped from V and 5 bases from J, the junction kept 8 bases outside the gene matches. The CDR3 totals 16 residues.

Sequencing was carried out using peripheral blood. The receptor's source is a woman aged 45-65 years in a cohort sampled during active COVID-19. This chain joins TRBV5-1 and TRBJ2-2, with 10 bases lining up with TRBD1. This CDR3 reads CASSHETGGRTGELFF. DNA of the CDR3: TGCGCCAGCAGCCATGAGACAGGGGGCCGGACCGGGGAGCTGTTTTTT.